The present entry profiles one TCR beta chain with its context. Trimming removed 6 bases from V and 5 bases from J; junction bases left unmatched: 6. Germline V gene data show CDR1 as SQVTM and CDR2 as ANQGSEA. The CDR3 has 12 amino acids. Measured with immunoSEQ multiplex PCR; TCRdb has only the in-frame clones, and not every one. The sample holds 90,000 or so clones, around 85% seen once. This record comes from a study of control samples from healthy donors and cancer patients. The sequence was collected from a man aged 25-45 years in good health. This chain joins TRBV29-1 and TRBJ1-2; the match to TRBD1 covers 7 bases. The source material was blood. The CDR3 DNA sequence: TGCAGCGTCACCGGGACAGCGTATGGCTACACCTTC. Its translation is CSVTGTAYGYTF.